Presented here are 5 T cell receptor beta chains from one specimen sequenced in a study of blood T cell repertoires in COVID-19 (dated by TCRdb to about 2020). Receptor libraries were prepared by the immunoSEQ multiplex PCR assay. Entries here come from immuneACCESS through TCRdb and include only in-frame sequences with V and J called. Some clones fail to appear in such tables; in the studies checked, an unresolved V gene covers under half of the shortfall, and the cause of the remainder is unknown. Counted in this sample were under 250,000 clones; 65% to 90% of them appeared once. The leading ten clones occupy around 2.5% of the sample. Sequencing was done on a sample of peripheral blood. Every receptor here comes from a woman in her seventies with COVID-19, enrolled during active disease.

In nucleotides, the CDR3 is TGTGCCAGTAGTATCACAGGGTTCGACGAGCAGTACTTC. This codes for CASSITGFDEQYF. The chain couples TRBV19 to TRBJ2-7; TRBD1 is a possible D gene (6 bases). This CDR3 is built from 13 residues. The V end lost 3 bases, the J end lost 5 bases, and 11 bases lay between the germline ends. Per germline, CDR1 LNHDA and CDR2 SQIVND (reference sequence). The variable domain in full, completed from reference TRBV19 and TRBJ2-7, reads DGGITQSPKYLFRKEGQNVTLSCEQNLNHDAMYWYRQDPGQGLRLIYYSQIVNDFQKGDIAEGYSVSREKKESFPLTVTSAQKNPTAFYLCASSITGFDEQYFGPGTRLTVT.

This clone was picked up one time. This sequence joins TRBV7-3 and TRBJ1-2, with a tentative D call TRBD1 (5 bases). Trimming stripped 0 bases from V and 6 bases from J, with 14 bases between. From germline, CDR1 is SGHTA and CDR2 FQGTGA. This CDR3 comprises 15 residues. Here the CDR3 DNA reads TGTGCCAGCAGCTTAACTCAGGGCCCCCTCGATGGCTACACCTTC. It codes for CASSLTQGPLDGYTF.

The V and J genes are TRBV11-2 and TRBJ1-1; D ambiguous. Germline CDR1 and CDR2: SGHAT and FQNNGV. The CDR3 runs 12 residues. V gave up 5 bases and J gave up 10 bases, with 14 bases separating them. CDR3 amino acids: CASSTYRGTAFF. CDR3 sequence (DNA): TGTGCCAGCAGCACATACCGCGGTACAGCTTTCTTT.

V usage is TRBV29-1 and J usage is TRBJ1-1, with D unclear. Deletions cut 2 bases from V and 8 bases from J, with 9 bases between. The CDR3 is made up of 11 amino acids. Germline V gene sequence: CDR1 SQVTM, CDR2 ANQGSEA. DNA for the CDR3: TGCAGCGTTGAACCCTCCGGGGAAGCTTTCTTT. Protein: CSVEPSGEAFF.

A single count supports this clone. J is TRBJ1-1 and V is TRBV5-5; D unclear. The CDR3 has 16 residues. Deletions cut 1 base from V and 2 bases from J, with 15 bases between. Germline CDR1 is SGHKS and CDR2 is YYEKEE (reference sequence). This CDR3 is CASSLWSGGSNTEAFF. CDR3 sequence (DNA): TGTGCCAGCAGCTTGTGGTCAGGTGGTTCCAACACTGAAGCTTTCTTT.